Each of the 22 T cell receptor beta chains below was sequenced from the same sample in a study of cytomegalovirus exposure and HLA in healthy donors. In the PCR, 60 Vbeta and 13 Jbeta primers were used. Only in-frame clones appear in the TCRdb table, and some are missing; sequencing was by immunoSEQ multiplex PCR. Of tens of thousands of clones listed, approximately 70% are singletons. Sequencing input: PBMCs. The receptors here all came from a male donor in good health and CMV-seropositive.

This clone was detected once. This chain connects TRBV7-8 to TRBJ1-2; 11 bases align to TRBD1. Germline trimming cut 0 bases from V and 5 bases from J; bases unmatched to any gene: 8. Germline CDR1 is SGHVS and CDR2 is FQNEAQ. CDR3 length: 17 amino acids. CDR3 loop: CASSLALRGQGAYGYTF. CDR3 bases: TGTGCCAGCAGCTTAGCTCTTCGAGGACAGGGGGCTTATGGCTACACCTTC.

This clone turned up a few times. CDR3: CASSLTSLQETQYF. The CDR3 bases are TGCGCCAGCAGCTTGACTTCACTTCAAGAGACCCAGTACTTC. J is TRBJ2-5 and V is TRBV5-1; D is unresolved. The germline V gene has CDR1 SGHRS and CDR2 YFSETQ. The CDR3 contains 14 residues. Trimming shortened V by 1 base and J by 2 bases, and 9 bases separated the two germline ends.

The CDR3 nucleotides are TGTGCCAGCAGTTTATCGATAAGGAACAGCCTTTCTTATGGCTACACCTTC. Its protein is CASSLSIRNSLSYGYTF. The genes are TRBV27 and TRBJ1-2; D not certain. Trimming removed 0 bases at V and 5 bases at J, with 19 bases between. CDR3 length equals 17 residues. Germline V gene data show CDR1 as MNHEY and CDR2 as SMNVEV (reference sequence).

This chain connects TRBV5-1 to TRBJ2-5, with D possibly being TRBD2 (5 bases). Per the germline V gene, CDR1 is SGHRS and CDR2 is YFSETQ. This CDR3 has 14 residues. Between the trimmed V and J ends, which lost 5 bases and 2 bases, there was a span of 13 bases. This CDR3 reads CASSQRPLQETQYF. The CDR3 DNA reads as TGCGCCAGCAGTCAGCGGCCCTTACAAGAGACCCAGTACTTC. The full variable domain, its missing parts supplied by reference TRBV5-1 and TRBJ2-5, is KAGVTQTPRYLIKTRGQQVTLSCSPISGHRSVSWYQQTPGQGLQFLFEYFSETQRNKGNFPGRFSGRQFSNSRSEMNVSTLELGDSALYLCASSQRPLQETQYFGPGTRLLVL.

The chain carries TRBV4-2 and TRBJ2-1, with 9 bases fitting TRBD2. Germline CDR1 reads LGHNA; CDR2 reads YNFKEQ. V lost 1 base to trimming and J lost 10 bases; unmatched junction nucleotides: 8. This CDR3 is 15 amino acids long. The CDR3 reads CASSQGSGLAMEQFF. Here the CDR3 DNA reads TGTGCCAGCAGCCAAGGTTCCGGACTAGCGATGGAGCAGTTCTTC.

The chain links TRBV30 to TRBJ2-1; TRBD2 agrees at 9 bases. The CDR3 has 15 residues. J lost 8 bases, V lost 2 bases, and 10 bases had no gene match. Germline values: CDR1 GTSNPN, CDR2 SVGIG (reference sequence). Here the CDR3 reads CAWSLGAGGHDEQFF. DNA of the CDR3: TGTGCCTGGAGTTTGGGGGCGGGGGGGCACGATGAGCAGTTCTTC. Supplemented by reference TRBV30 and TRBJ2-1, the full variable domain reads SQTIHQWPATLVQPVGSPLSLECTVEGTSNPNLYWYRQAAGRGLQLLFYSVGIGQISSEVPQNLSASRPQDRQFILSSKKLLLSDSGFYLCAWSLGAGGHDEQFFGPGTRLTVL.

The table lists this clone with a few counts. V gene TRBV6-1 combines with J gene TRBJ1-5; 9 nucleotides agree with TRBD1. The trim removed 7 bases at V and 5 bases at J, leaving 6 bases unmatched. Germline CDR1 is MNHNS and CDR2 is SASEGT. This CDR3 region has 14 residues. CDR3: CASTDGTGYQPQHF. Written as DNA, the CDR3 is TGTGCCAGCACTGATGGGACAGGGTATCAGCCCCAGCATTTT.

This chain uses TRBV4-2 with TRBJ1-3, with D possibly matching TRBD1 (5 bases). V was cut by 0 bases and J by 4 bases, with 10 bases left in between. The CDR3 contains 15 residues. In germline, CDR1 is LGHNA, CDR2 YNFKEQ. This CDR3 is CASSQEGVPGNTIYF. CDR3 nucleotide sequence: TGTGCCAGCAGCCAAGAAGGGGTACCCGGAAACACCATATATTTT.

The V call is TRBV6-1, the J call TRBJ2-7; the D gene is possibly TRBD1 (5 bases). Germline V CDR1 and CDR2: MNHNS, SASEGT. The CDR3 is made up of 16 amino acids. V shed 0 bases and J shed 5 bases, with 17 bases lying between them. The CDR3 reads CASSEATDGVWDEQYF. The CDR3 nucleotides read TGTGCCAGCAGTGAAGCGACAGACGGCGTCTGGGACGAGCAGTACTTC.

This chain joins TRBV7-9 and TRBJ1-1, with TRBD1 as a possible D gene (5 bases). V dropped 5 bases and J dropped 0 bases, with 13 bases sitting between them. The germline CDR1 and CDR2 sequences are SEHNR and FQNEAQ (reference sequence). This CDR3 spans 15 amino acids. CDR3: CASSPRDFLNTEAFF. DNA of the CDR3: TGTGCCAGCAGCCCACGGGACTTTTTGAACACTGAAGCTTTCTTT.

This clone has a handful of counts. V gene TRBV29-1 combines with J gene TRBJ2-7; D uncertain. This CDR3 comprises 12 residues. Germline assignment: CDR1 SQVTM and CDR2 ANQGSEA. V dropped 4 bases and J dropped 4 bases, with 11 bases sitting between them. The CDR3 loop is CSVVPSRYEQYF. CDR3 nucleotide sequence: TGCAGCGTTGTCCCCAGCAGGTACGAGCAGTACTTC.

This chain uses TRBV4-1 with TRBJ1-2; 7 bases align to TRBD1. The J segment lost 5 bases and the V segment lost 4 bases, leaving 4 bases of the junction unmatched. CDR1 and CDR2 (germline): MGHRA, YSYEKL. The CDR3 covers 13 residues. The CDR3 sequence: CASSPAGGYGYTF. The CDR3 coding sequence is TGCGCCAGCAGCCCAGCAGGGGGATATGGCTACACCTTC.

This clone was observed a few times. The chain recombines TRBV11-2 with TRBJ2-1, with D possibly TRBD1 on 6 matching bases. V dropped 1 base and J dropped 2 bases, with 18 bases sitting between them. CDR1 and CDR2 from the germline V gene are SGHAT and FQNNGV. The CDR3 covers 18 residues. CDR3 sequence: CASSLGPWAGVPYNEQFF. The DNA for the CDR3 is TGTGCCAGCAGCTTAGGGCCTTGGGCAGGGGTCCCCTACAATGAGCAGTTCTTC.

The V and J genes are TRBV5-4 and TRBJ2-3, with TRBD2 identical over 13 bases. This CDR3 is built from 19 residues. Germline trimming cut 4 bases from V and 0 bases from J; bases unmatched to any gene: 11. Germline V gene sequence: CDR1 SGHNT, CDR2 YYREEE (reference sequence). CDR3: CASSLVGLAGVPSTDTQYF. CDR3 DNA: TGTGCCAGCAGCCTAGTAGGACTAGCGGGGGTCCCTAGCACAGATACGCAGTATTTT.

This chain joins TRBV7-2 and TRBJ1-5, with TRBD1 identical over 7 bases. With V trimmed by 5 bases and J by 3 bases, 7 bases remained unmatched. Per germline, CDR1 SGHTA and CDR2 FQGNSA. The CDR3 sequence is 15 residues long. The CDR3 spells CASSRGQAPNQPQHF. CDR3 nucleotides: TGTGCCAGCAGCAGAGGACAGGCTCCCAATCAGCCCCAGCATTTT.

The gene calls are TRBV9 and TRBJ2-2; 13 positions agree with TRBD2. CDR3 length: 18 residues. From germline, CDR1 is SGDLS and CDR2 YYNGEE. V gave up 0 bases and J gave up 3 bases; unmatched junction bases: 5. The CDR3 DNA follows: TGTGCCAGCAGCGTAGGCGGGACTAGCGGGATGCACACCGGGGAGCTGTTTTTT. Translation gives CASSVGGTSGMHTGELFF.

This clone was recorded a few times. V gene TRBV10-1 combines with J gene TRBJ1-5; no clear D gene. Germline CDR1 WNHNN, CDR2 SYGVQD (reference sequence). The CDR3 spans 10 residues. V lost 7 bases and J lost 7, with 5 bases in between. CDR3 region: CASTQQPQHF. The CDR3, as DNA: TGCGCCAGCACCCAGCAGCCCCAGCATTTT.

The chain combines TRBV6-5 with TRBJ1-1, with 8 bases lining up with TRBD1. The V segment lost 2 bases and the J segment 4 bases; nucleotides outside the gene matches: 3. The V gene's germline CDR1 is MNHEY and CDR2 SVGAGI. This CDR3 is 14 amino acids long. CDR3: CASSYQGARTEAFF. As DNA, the CDR3 is TGTGCCAGCAGTTACCAGGGGGCGCGCACTGAAGCTTTCTTT.

The chain links TRBV6-5 to TRBJ1-5; D is unclear. V was cut by 7 bases and J by 4 bases, with 11 bases left in between. CDR1 is MNHEY and CDR2 is SVGAGI in the germline V gene. The CDR3 is 13 amino acids. The CDR3 here is CASTSGRNQPQHF. The CDR3 nucleotides read TGTGCCAGCACCTCCGGGAGAAATCAGCCCCAGCATTTT.

The chain employs TRBV5-5 and TRBJ1-2; no definite D call. The CDR3 totals 13 residues. Germline V gene sequence: CDR1 SGHKS, CDR2 YYEKEE (reference sequence). The V end lost 0 bases, the J end lost 4 bases, and 7 bases lay between the germline ends. CDR3 loop: CASSLDGGYGYTF. In nucleotides, the CDR3 is TGTGCCAGCAGCTTGGACGGAGGCTATGGCTACACCTTC. Using reference TRBV5-5 and TRBJ1-2 for the parts outside the CDR3, the full variable domain is DAGVTQSPTHLIKTRGQQVTLRCSPISGHKSVSWYQQVLGQGPQFIFQYYEKEERGRGNFPDRFSARQFPNYSSELNVNALLLGDSALYLCASSLDGGYGYTFGSGTRLTVV.

This clone was found a few times. The CDR3 region has the DNA TGTGCCAGCAGGCAACAGGGGGACTATGGCTACACCTTC. Translation gives CASRQQGDYGYTF. The chain is built from TRBV5-8 and TRBJ1-2; 8 nucleotides line up with TRBD1. Germline V gene sequence: CDR1 SGHTS, CDR2 YDEGEE. V shed 5 bases, J shed 3 bases, and the junction held 3 bases outside the gene matches. The CDR3 contains 13 residues.

This clone was observed a single time. This chain connects TRBV12-5 to TRBJ2-3; 9 bases align to TRBD2. Germline V gives CDR1 LGHNT, CDR2 FRNRAP. V was clipped by 2 bases and J by 3 bases; unmatched bases: 3. This CDR3 has 15 amino acids. The CDR3 DNA reads TGTGCTAGTGGTTTGTGGCTAGCGGGGACAGATACGCAGTATTTT. It is translated as CASGLWLAGTDTQYF.